The sequence of this T cell receptor beta chain was determined in a study of T cells expressing NK-cell markers (dated by TCRdb to 2020 to 2021). Some background on the complete study: Eight donors provided sorted CD3+CD56+NKG2C+, CD3+CD56+NKG2C- and CD3+CD56-NKG2C+ T-cell subsets, whose TCR beta-chain repertoires were profiled. All eight donors whose samples were sequenced were randomly selected healthy volunteers, three of them men and five women. Sequencing of the libraries produced 2 x 150 bp reads on Illumina HiSeq 2000/2500, MiSeq or NextSeq. Seven of the eight sequenced donors were HCMV-seropositive and one was HCMV-seronegative.

Study-level results and caveats: Whether the expanded NKG2C-expressing T cell clones were specific for HCMV antigens remained unclear. In several donors, the dominant CD3+CD56+NKG2C+ clonotypes ranked among the top 10 CD8+ clonotypes, making up roughly 1.0-7.0% of CD8+ T cells. Those dominant clonotypes were again the most abundant among CD3+CD56-NKG2C+ cells in a handful of donors, at about 25-60.1%.

From the cysteine through the phenylalanine, the CDR3 covers 14 amino acids. DNA is not on record. The germline V gene sets CDR1 to SNHLY and CDR2 to FYNNEI. A commercial ELISA kit detecting HCMV-specific IgG in serum was used to determine HCMV serostatus. Peripheral blood mononuclear cells were isolated from blood by Ficoll density gradient centrifugation. Worth noting for this clonotype: Its antigen is currently not known.

TCRdb lists the instrument as Illumina HiSeq 2000. The TCR beta cDNA libraries were made using 5'RACE template switching, a step that added both a universal primer site and unique molecular identifiers. Priming for cDNA synthesis came from the TCR beta constant segment, and two successive PCR amplification steps followed. The authors' analysis ran thus. MIGEC handled demultiplexing of the reads and grouping by UMI, while MiTCR was used to assemble and quantify clonotypes. To exclude erroneous sequences, any TCR cDNA sequence not supported by at least two reads was discarded. The tcR package was used for downstream repertoire analysis, and clonotypes were matched across fractions by CDR3 nucleotide sequence plus V segment. Antigen specificity was annotated against VDJdb with VDJmatch, allowing one amino acid substitution in CDR3. The reads went through TCRdb reprocessing, and each CDR3 protein sequence gets one entry with no DNA. The V and J calls follow TCRdb's processing rather than the paper's. This sample's table lists a few hundred thousand distinct CDR3 sequences. Roughly 5.2% of the sample lies in the top ten.

This TCR was sampled from a man aged 18 to 69 in good health. Input material: blood T cells: a sorted CD56 or NKG2C T cell subset, CD4+ or CD8+ T cells, or bulk PBMC T cells (not recorded which). This receptor chain uses TRBV2 and TRBJ2-3; TCRdb gives TRBD2 as the D gene, but with no DNA this cannot be confirmed. The CDR3: CASIAGGNTDTQYF.